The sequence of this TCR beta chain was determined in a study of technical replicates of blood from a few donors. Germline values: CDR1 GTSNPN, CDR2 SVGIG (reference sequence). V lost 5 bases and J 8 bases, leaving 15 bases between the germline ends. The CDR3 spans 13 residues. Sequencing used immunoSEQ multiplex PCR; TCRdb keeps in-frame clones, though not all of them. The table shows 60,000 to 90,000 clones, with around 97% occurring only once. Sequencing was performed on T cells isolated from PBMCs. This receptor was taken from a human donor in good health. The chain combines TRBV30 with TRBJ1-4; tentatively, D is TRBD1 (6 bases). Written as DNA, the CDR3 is TGTGCCTGGTCCGGGGGGCTTGGGGAAAAACTGTTTTTT. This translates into CAWSGGLGEKLFF.